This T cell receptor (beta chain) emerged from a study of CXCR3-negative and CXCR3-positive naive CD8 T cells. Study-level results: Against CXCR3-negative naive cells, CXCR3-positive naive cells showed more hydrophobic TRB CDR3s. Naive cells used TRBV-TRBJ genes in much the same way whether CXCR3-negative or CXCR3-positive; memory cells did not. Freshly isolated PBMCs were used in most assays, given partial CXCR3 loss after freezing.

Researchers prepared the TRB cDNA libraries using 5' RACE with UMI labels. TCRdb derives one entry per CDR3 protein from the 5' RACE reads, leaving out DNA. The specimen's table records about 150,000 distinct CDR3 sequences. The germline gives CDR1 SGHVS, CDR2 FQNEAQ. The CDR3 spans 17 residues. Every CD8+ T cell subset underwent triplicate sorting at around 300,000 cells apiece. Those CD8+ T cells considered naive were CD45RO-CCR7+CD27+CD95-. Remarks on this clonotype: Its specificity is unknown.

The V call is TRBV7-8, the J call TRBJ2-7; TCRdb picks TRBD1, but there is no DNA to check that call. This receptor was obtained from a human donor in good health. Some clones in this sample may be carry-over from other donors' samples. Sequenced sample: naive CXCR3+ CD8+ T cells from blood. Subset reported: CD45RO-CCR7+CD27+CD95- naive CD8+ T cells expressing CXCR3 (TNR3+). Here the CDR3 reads CASSFLLAGTGKYEQYF.